The entry below describes one TCR beta chain. Its antigen is currently unknown. This record comes from a study of vaccination effects on CD4 cells after COVID-19. General study results and limits: Nearly all vaccine-induced clones in healthy recipients recognized only SARS-CoV-2.

The germline V and J ends were trimmed by 2 bases and 5 bases, with 18 bases remaining between them. Germline V gives CDR1 LGHDT, CDR2 YNNKEL (reference sequence). This CDR3 spans 16 amino acids. ViraFEST used viral peptide pools to expand antigen-specific CD4+ T cells before sequencing. Subsequent to roughly 9 days of culture, CD4+ T cells were isolated. Prior SARS-CoV-2 infection was absent in the vaccine recipients, as shown by negative nucleocapsid antibodies. Over 1.5 million PBMC per well were cultured with 8.5 to 10 IU/ml IL-2 and roughly 9.9 ug/ml peptides. Days 3 and 7 saw half the medium replaced with IL-2 medium. Assay: immunoSEQ multiplex PCR; the TCRdb copy retains only in-frame clones and omits some. The sample has 20,000 to 30,000 clones; approximately 80% are singletons.

This chain joins TRBV3-1 (or the pseudogene TRBV3-2) and TRBJ2-5; tentative D call: TRBD2 (6 bases). This sample comprised CD4+ T cells from PBMCs cultured with HCoV-NL63 spike peptides, obtained before COVID-19 vaccination. The receptor comes from a human donor who received a COVID-19 vaccine. The CDR3 region is CASSQYPTRGRETQYF. CDR3 bases: TGTGCCAGCAGCCAATACCCTACGCGGGGTCGGGAGACCCAGTACTTC.